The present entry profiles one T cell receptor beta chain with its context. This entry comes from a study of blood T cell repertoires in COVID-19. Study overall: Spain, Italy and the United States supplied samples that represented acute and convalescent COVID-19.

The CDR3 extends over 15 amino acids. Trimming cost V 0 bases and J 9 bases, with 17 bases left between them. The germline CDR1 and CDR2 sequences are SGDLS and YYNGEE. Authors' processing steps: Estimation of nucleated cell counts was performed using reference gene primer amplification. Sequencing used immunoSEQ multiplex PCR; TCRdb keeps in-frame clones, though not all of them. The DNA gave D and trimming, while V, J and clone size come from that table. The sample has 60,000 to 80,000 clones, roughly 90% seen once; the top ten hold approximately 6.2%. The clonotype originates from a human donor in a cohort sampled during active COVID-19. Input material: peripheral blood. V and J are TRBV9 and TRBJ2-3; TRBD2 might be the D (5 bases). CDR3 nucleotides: TGTGCCAGCAGCGTAGAGGAGGCTAGATCTGAGACGCAGTATTTT. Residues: CASSVEEARSETQYF.